The clone carrying this TCR beta chain came up once. Antigen unknown. Three rounds of nested PCR, following a modified ARM-PCR protocol, produced the TCRbeta library. TCRdb passed the multiplex PCR reads through MiXCR, listing each CDR3 protein once. The sample holds roughly 67,000 distinct CDR3 sequences, about three fifths seen once. The sample belongs to a study of tumor and adjacent non-tumor tissue in lung cancer. Study context: Histology: under 15 adenocarcinoma, a couple of squamous cell carcinoma, 1 small cell lung cancer. Samples averaged roughly 4.2 million productive TCRbeta reads each.

This sample's RNA came from whole unsorted tissue. Whole-study results and caveats: Tumor repertoires had a smaller top 100 clone share than normal lung. Higher tumor TCR diversity was associated with shorter survival.

In germline, CDR1 is MGHRA, CDR2 YSYEKL. The CDR3 has 13 amino acids. The V end lost 8 bases, the J end lost 8 bases, and 18 bases lay between the germline ends. The gene calls are TRBV4-1 and TRBJ1-2, with no clear D. Specimen: lung tumor tissue. The receptor comes from a man aged 50-60 years with non-small cell lung cancer. CDR3 sequence: CASGLAGLAGYTF. CDR3 nucleotides: TGCGCCAGCGGCCTAGCCGGACTTGCCGGCTACACCTTC.